This is a list of T cell receptor beta chains from one sample in a study of blood T cell repertoires in COVID-19. Produced via immunoSEQ multiplex PCR; TCRdb's table is partial and in-frame only. Counted here are more than 300,000 clones, roughly 90% occurring once; the ten biggest clones make up 0.86%. The sequenced sample was PBMCs or T cells enriched from blood (not recorded which). These receptors were taken from a woman in her thirties or forties who had been exposed to COVID-19. Both conserved end residues are part of each CDR3. D genes are given only for firm matches. Clone sizes are given selectively: once, few, many, or a class where the clone is expanded.

V,size,D,J,DNA,CDR3
TRBV10-2,.,.,TRBJ1-2,TGCGCCAGCACTCGAGGGAGTGACTATGGCTACACCTTC,CASTRGSDYGYTF
TRBV18,.,.,TRBJ2-2,TGTGCCAGCTCACCACTTCCGGGGGAGCCCGGCACCGGGGAGCTGTTTTTT,CASSPLPGEPGTGELFF
TRBV18,.,.,TRBJ1-1,TGTGCCAGCTCACCACCGTGGGCAGGGAGGGTGAACACTGAAGCTTTCTTT,CASSPPWAGRVNTEAFF
TRBV19,.,.,TRBJ1-6,TGTGCCAGTAGTCCCGGGGGGTCACCCCTCCACTTT,CASSPGGSPLHF
TRBV27,.,.,TRBJ1-2,TGTGCCAGCAAATCGAATGCAGGGGTCTTGTATGGCTACACCTTC,CASKSNAGVLYGYTF
TRBV19,once,TRBD1,TRBJ1-1,TGTGCCAGTAGTACGAACCGCAAAGGGGGCAACACACGGGGGAACACTGAAGCTTTCTTT,CASSTNRKGGNTRGNTEAFF
TRBV27,.,.,TRBJ1-1,TGTGCCAGCAGTCCTCCCTCGGGTGAAGCTTTCTTT,CASSPPSGEAFF
TRBV5-1,.,.,TRBJ1-3,TGCGCCAGCAGCATCACAGGGATCTCTGGAAACACCATATATTTT,CASSITGISGNTIYF
TRBV24-1,.,.,TRBJ2-1,TGTGCCACCAGTGATGCGGGACGGGCAGCGGGCTTTAACAATGAGCAGTTCTTC,CATSDAGRAAGFNNEQFF
TRBV27,.,.,TRBJ1-5,TGTGCCAGCAGTCCACGACACATAAGTCAGCCCCAGCATTTT,CASSPRHISQPQHF
TRBV3-1/TRBV3-2,.,TRBD2,TRBJ2-3,TGTGCCAGCAGGCGACTAGCGGGGCGAAGCACAGATACGCAGTATTTT,CASRRLAGRSTDTQYF
TRBV29-1,few,.,TRBJ1-2,TGCAGCATTTCGATTGTAGCTGGACTCTATGGCTACACCTTC,CSISIVAGLYGYTF
TRBV7-9,.,TRBD2,TRBJ2-7,TGTGCCAGCCTCACTAGCGGGGGGACCTACGAGCAGTACTTC,CASLTSGGTYEQYF
TRBV14,.,TRBD2,TRBJ2-7,TGTGCCAGCAGCCAAGATCAGCCCGGGGCTAGCGGGGGGGTAGCCTACGAGCAGTACTTC,CASSQDQPGASGGVAYEQYF
TRBV24-1,few,.,TRBJ1-5,TGTGCCACCAGTGTAGCCCAATCCAATCAGCCCCAGCATTTT,CATSVAQSNQPQHF
TRBV7-6,.,TRBD1,TRBJ1-6,TGTGCCAGCAGCCGAGGACAGGGATATAATTCACCCCTCCACTTT,CASSRGQGYNSPLHF